A selection of T cell receptor beta chains follows, all from one sample in a study of T cells in localized non-small cell lung cancer. Assay: immunoSEQ multiplex PCR; the TCRdb copy retains only in-frame clones and omits some. Counted here are some 82,000 clones, over 70% occurring once; the ten biggest clones make up about 19%. The sequencing used PBMCs, collected before any cancer treatment. The receptors here all came from a man aged 40 to 69 with stage II squamous cell lung carcinoma. The CDR3 runs from the conserved cysteine through the conserved F or W. Fields, in order: V gene, D gene, J gene, clone size, CDR3 DNA, CDR3 protein. The D gene is left open where the match is weak. A clone size is listed for some rows: how often the clone was seen (once, few, many), or a class if it is expanded.

V gene: TRBV9; D gene: TRBD2; J gene: TRBJ2-3; clone size: few; CDR3 DNA: TGTGCCAGCAGCTCCCTCCTAGCGGGGGGGGGTAGTACGCAGTATTTT; CDR3 protein: CASSSLLAGGGSTQYF
V gene: TRBV4-2; D gene: TRBD2; J gene: TRBJ2-1; clone size: NA; CDR3 DNA: TGTGCCAGCAGCCAAGAGTTAGCGGGACGTGAGCAGTTCTTC; CDR3 protein: CASSQELAGREQFF
V gene: TRBV7-3; D gene: NA; J gene: TRBJ2-1; clone size: NA; CDR3 DNA: TGTGCCAGCAGCTTAACGCCAGGGGATAACAATGAGCAGTTCTTC; CDR3 protein: CASSLTPGDNNEQFF
V gene: TRBV2; D gene: NA; J gene: TRBJ2-1; clone size: once; CDR3 DNA: TGTGCCAGCCTTCCCAGGAGAACTTCGACTTACAATGAGCAGTTCTTC; CDR3 protein: CASLPRRTSTYNEQFF
V gene: TRBV5-4; D gene: NA; J gene: TRBJ1-2; clone size: NA; CDR3 DNA: TGTGCCAGCAGCTTGGACCGGTCTAACTATGGCTACACCTTC; CDR3 protein: CASSLDRSNYGYTF
V gene: TRBV7-3; D gene: NA; J gene: TRBJ2-3; clone size: NA; CDR3 DNA: TGCGCCAGCAGCTTTTCTGGGACCGGAGATACGCAGTATTTT; CDR3 protein: CASSFSGTGDTQYF
V gene: TRBV15; D gene: NA; J gene: TRBJ2-1; clone size: NA; CDR3 DNA: TGTGCCACCAGCAGAGATTTGACCCCCGAGCAGTTCTTC; CDR3 protein: CATSRDLTPEQFF
V gene: TRBV4-1; D gene: NA; J gene: TRBJ2-4; clone size: NA; CDR3 DNA: TGCGCCAGCAGCCTGCGTACGGGGCAGGACATTCAGTACTTC; CDR3 protein: CASSLRTGQDIQYF
V gene: TRBV5-5; D gene: TRBD1; J gene: TRBJ1-6; clone size: NA; CDR3 DNA: TGTGCCAGCAGCTTGGCCACAGGGGGCCGGAATTCACCCCTCCACTTT; CDR3 protein: CASSLATGGRNSPLHF
V gene: TRBV6-5; D gene: NA; J gene: TRBJ1-2; clone size: NA; CDR3 DNA: TGTGCCAGCAGCCCAGAATATGGCTACACCTTC; CDR3 protein: CASSPEYGYTF
V gene: TRBV28; D gene: NA; J gene: TRBJ1-3; clone size: NA; CDR3 DNA: TGTGCCAGCAGTCCCGTAGGAAACACCATATATTTT; CDR3 protein: CASSPVGNTIYF
V gene: TRBV11-2; D gene: TRBD2; J gene: TRBJ2-5; clone size: NA; CDR3 DNA: TGTGCCAGCAGTCCCCTGGCGGGGGGGCGGGAGACCCAGTACTTC; CDR3 protein: CASSPLAGGRETQYF
V gene: TRBV5-1; D gene: NA; J gene: TRBJ2-2; clone size: NA; CDR3 DNA: TGCGCCAGCACCCCTAACCCTGGGACGGAGACCGGGGAGCTGTTTTTT; CDR3 protein: CASTPNPGTETGELFF
V gene: TRBV16; D gene: NA; J gene: TRBJ2-3; clone size: NA; CDR3 DNA: TGTGCCAGCAGCCCTGTATTCACAGATACGCAGTATTTT; CDR3 protein: CASSPVFTDTQYF
V gene: TRBV7-7; D gene: NA; J gene: TRBJ2-3; clone size: NA; CDR3 DNA: TGTGCTAGCAGTACTAGCCCTGGGGCAGGGACAGATACGCAGTATTTT; CDR3 protein: CASSTSPGAGTDTQYF
V gene: TRBV28; D gene: TRBD2; J gene: TRBJ2-2; clone size: NA; CDR3 DNA: TGTGCCAGCAGATCACCGGGGGGGCAGCGGGAGCTGTTTTTT; CDR3 protein: CASRSPGGQRELFF
V gene: TRBV4-2; D gene: NA; J gene: TRBJ2-5; clone size: NA; CDR3 DNA: TGTGCCAGCAGCCTTGGAGGGTTTGCGACCCAGTACTTC; CDR3 protein: CASSLGGFATQYF
V gene: TRBV4-1; D gene: NA; J gene: TRBJ2-5; clone size: once; CDR3 DNA: TGCGCCAGCAGCCAAGGGCTCAGGACAGCCAAGTTGGAGACCCAGTACTTC; CDR3 protein: CASSQGLRTAKLETQYF
V gene: TRBV19; D gene: NA; J gene: TRBJ2-6; clone size: NA; CDR3 DNA: TGTGCCAGTAGTATGGTCTCTGGGGCCAACGTCCTGACTTTC; CDR3 protein: CASSMVSGANVLTF
V gene: TRBV7-7; D gene: TRBD2; J gene: TRBJ2-1; clone size: NA; CDR3 DNA: TGTGCTAGCAGCCGTGACCCGGGAGGGCCTTGGAATGAGCAGTTCTTC; CDR3 protein: CASSRDPGGPWNEQFF
V gene: TRBV2; D gene: NA; J gene: TRBJ1-1; clone size: NA; CDR3 DNA: TGTGCCAGCATGGACGGGGTGAACACTGAAGCTTTCTTT; CDR3 protein: CASMDGVNTEAFF
V gene: TRBV28; D gene: NA; J gene: TRBJ2-7; clone size: NA; CDR3 DNA: TGTGCCACCTCCAGGGTGACCTACGAGCAGTACTTC; CDR3 protein: CATSRVTYEQYF
V gene: TRBV7-9; D gene: NA; J gene: TRBJ1-3; clone size: NA; CDR3 DNA: TGTGCCAGCACTCCCCCGGTGCCCGGGGCCTTCGGAAACACCATATATTTT; CDR3 protein: CASTPPVPGAFGNTIYF
V gene: TRBV5-4; D gene: NA; J gene: TRBJ2-3; clone size: NA; CDR3 DNA: TGTGCCAGCAGTCCGAGGAGGGCCGGCACAGATACGCAGTATTTT; CDR3 protein: CASSPRRAGTDTQYF
V gene: TRBV18; D gene: NA; J gene: TRBJ2-7; clone size: NA; CDR3 DNA: TGTGCCAGCTCACCGTCCGCAGGGGACCCTCCTCCGGAGCAGTACTTC; CDR3 protein: CASSPSAGDPPPEQYF
V gene: TRBV15; D gene: TRBD1; J gene: TRBJ1-2; clone size: NA; CDR3 DNA: TGTGCCTCCAGCCGGGGACAGCATCAAACTTATGGCTACACCTTC; CDR3 protein: CASSRGQHQTYGYTF
V gene: TRBV10-3; D gene: NA; J gene: TRBJ1-5; clone size: NA; CDR3 DNA: TGTGCCATCAGTGAGGTTGAAAATCAGCCCCAGCATTTT; CDR3 protein: CAISEVENQPQHF